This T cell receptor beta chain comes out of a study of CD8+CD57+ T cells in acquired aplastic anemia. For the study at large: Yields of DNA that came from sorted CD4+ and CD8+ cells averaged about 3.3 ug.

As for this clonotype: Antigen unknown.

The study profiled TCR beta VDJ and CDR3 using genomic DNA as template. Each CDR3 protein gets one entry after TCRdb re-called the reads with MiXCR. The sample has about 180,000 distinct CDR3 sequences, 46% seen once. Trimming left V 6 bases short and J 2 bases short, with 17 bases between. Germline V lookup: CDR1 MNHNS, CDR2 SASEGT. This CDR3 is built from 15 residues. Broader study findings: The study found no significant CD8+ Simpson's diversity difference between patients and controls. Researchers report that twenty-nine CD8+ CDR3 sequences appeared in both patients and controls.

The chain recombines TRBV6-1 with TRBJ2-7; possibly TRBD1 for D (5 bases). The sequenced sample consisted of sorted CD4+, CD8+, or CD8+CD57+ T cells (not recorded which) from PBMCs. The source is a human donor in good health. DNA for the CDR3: TGTGCCAGCAGCCCCACCAGGGCAGTGACCTACGAGCAGTACTTC. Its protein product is CASSPTRAVTYEQYF.